The 9 T cell receptor beta chains below all came from one sample that was sequenced in a study of cytomegalovirus exposure and HLA in healthy donors. Use of 60 Vbeta and 13 Jbeta primers characterized the PCR. Profiling relied on immunoSEQ multiplex PCR, and the TCRdb table lists in-frame clones only, not all of them. The sample lists 160,000 or so clones, 65% to 85% occurring once. Input material: PBMCs. The origin of the receptors is a man aged 55 to 69 in good health and CMV-seronegative.

V and J are TRBV7-2 and TRBJ2-7; the D gene is possibly TRBD2 (6 bases). This CDR3 has 12 residues. CDR1 is SGHTA and CDR2 is FQGNSA in the germline V gene. Trimming cost V 5 bases and J 1 base, with 6 bases left between them. CDR3 sequence reads: CASSRGSYEQYF. CDR3 coding DNA: TGTGCCAGCAGCCGGGGGTCCTACGAGCAGTACTTC.

The rearrangement joins TRBV2 to TRBJ1-5, with 8 bases lining up with TRBD1. V shed 1 base and J 6 bases; nucleotides not matched to a gene: 8. This CDR3 contains 16 residues. Per the germline V gene, CDR1 is SNHLY and CDR2 is FYNNEI. The CDR3 here is CASSEGEAGGIQPQHF. CDR3 sequence (DNA): TGTGCCAGCAGTGAAGGTGAGGCAGGGGGCATTCAGCCCCAGCATTTT.

The chain combines TRBV27 with TRBJ1-1, with a weak D call TRBD1 (5 bases). V was cut by 4 bases and J by 5 bases, with 11 bases left in between. CDR3 size: 13 residues. Per the germline V gene, CDR1 is MNHEY and CDR2 is SMNVEV (reference sequence). The CDR3 loop reads CASSSGIGTEAFF. The DNA for the CDR3 is TGTGCCAGCAGTTCAGGGATTGGGACTGAAGCTTTCTTT.

V usage is TRBV27 and J usage is TRBJ1-5; D is possibly TRBD1 (5 bases). V dropped 4 bases and J dropped 1 base, with 20 bases sitting between them. Germline V gene data show CDR1 as MNHEY and CDR2 as SMNVEV (reference sequence). CDR3 length: 18 amino acids. In nucleotides, the CDR3 is TGTGCCAGCAGTTCCATCGTTGGGGGGGGTAGGAGCAATCAGCCCCAGCATTTT. As protein: CASSSIVGGGRSNQPQHF.

The CDR3, as DNA: TGCGCCAGCAGTGCCCCCAGCGGGGGGGCAGGGTATGAGCAGTTCTTC. Translated, it gives CASSAPSGGAGYEQFF. This chain joins TRBV10-2 and TRBJ2-1; 10 bases line up with TRBD2. CDR1 and CDR2 (germline): WSHSY, SAAADI. The CDR3 runs to 16 residues. The V and J ends lost 4 bases and 8 bases, in that order; junction bases with no gene match: 11.

The CDR3 sequence is CASSDGAYGYTF. Written as DNA, the CDR3 is TGTGCCAGCAGTGATGGGGCCTATGGCTACACCTTC. The chain joins TRBV2 to TRBJ1-2; weak D call: TRBD1 (5 bases). This CDR3 is 12 amino acids long. Between the trimmed V and J ends, which lost 3 bases and 4 bases, there was a span of 6 bases. Germline V gene data show CDR1 as SNHLY and CDR2 as FYNNEI. Variable domain in full (rest from reference TRBV2 and TRBJ1-2): EPEVTQTPSHQVTQMGQEVILRCVPISNHLYFYWYRQILGQKVEFLVSFYNNEISEKSEIFDDQFSVERPDGSNFTLKIRSTKLEDSAMYFCASSDGAYGYTFGSGTRLTVV.

This chain links TRBV4-1 with TRBJ2-3, with TRBD2 as a possible D gene (7 bases). The CDR3 is made up of 14 amino acids. Trimming took off 9 bases at V and 5 bases at J, with 18 bases between the two ends. Per the germline V gene, CDR1 is MGHRA and CDR2 is YSYEKL. This CDR3 is CASRGRVGGDTQYF. The CDR3 bases are TGCGCCAGTAGGGGGAGGGTCGGAGGAGATACGCAGTATTTT.

This chain links TRBV9 with TRBJ2-5; weak D call: TRBD2 (6 bases). V lost 3 bases and J 1 base, leaving 10 bases between the germline ends. The CDR3 extends over 14 amino acids. Germline V gene sequence: CDR1 SGDLS, CDR2 YYNGEE. CDR3: CASSAAGFQETQYF. The CDR3 region has the DNA TGTGCCAGCAGCGCTGCGGGGTTCCAAGAGACCCAGTACTTC.

DNA for the CDR3: TGTGCCAGCAGGGCCACAGGGGCCATCGAGCAGTACTTC. It encodes CASRATGAIEQYF. V usage is TRBV25-1 and J usage is TRBJ2-7, with TRBD1 matching over 7 bases. The germline V gene encodes CDR1 MGHDK and CDR2 SYGVNS. The ends lost 6 bases at V and 6 bases at J; junction bases unmatched: 8. The CDR3 length is 13 residues.